A selection of T cell receptor beta chains follows, all from one sample in a study of blood T cell repertoires in COVID-19. Data came from immunoSEQ multiplex PCR; TCRdb stores just in-frame clones and leaves some out. The sample lists about 78,000 clones; about 89% were seen once. Material for sequencing was peripheral blood. The receptors were gathered from a woman in her sixties with acute or convalescent COVID-19. Each CDR3 is given with its conserved first and last residue. Fields, in order: D gene, V gene, J gene, clone size, CDR3 DNA, CDR3 protein. A D gene is named only where the DNA matches it firmly. Clone size is shown for a subset of rows, as once, few, many or a class of expanded clone.

d_gene: TRBD1
v_gene: TRBV6-2/TRBV6-3
j_gene: TRBJ2-7
abundance: once
CDR3nt: TGTGCCAGCAGTTCCCGGACAGGCTACGAGCAGTACTTC
CDR3aa: CASSSRTGYEQYF

d_gene: -
v_gene: TRBV5-5
j_gene: TRBJ1-2
abundance: -
CDR3nt: TGTGCCAGCAGCTTTTTTACAGGGTCATATGGCTACACCTTC
CDR3aa: CASSFFTGSYGYTF

d_gene: TRBD1
v_gene: TRBV19
j_gene: TRBJ2-7
abundance: -
CDR3nt: TGTGCCAGTAGTCTCCGTCCCGGGACAGTCCCGCAATCCTACGAGCAGTACTTC
CDR3aa: CASSLRPGTVPQSYEQYF

d_gene: TRBD1
v_gene: TRBV18
j_gene: TRBJ1-5
abundance: -
CDR3nt: TGTGCCAGCTCACCGGGACAGGGCCCGGGGCGCAATCAGCCCCAGCATTTT
CDR3aa: CASSPGQGPGRNQPQHF

d_gene: -
v_gene: TRBV5-1
j_gene: TRBJ1-2
abundance: -
CDR3nt: TGCGCCAGCAGCTTAGTAAGCACTTATGGCTACACCTTC
CDR3aa: CASSLVSTYGYTF

d_gene: -
v_gene: TRBV7-2
j_gene: TRBJ1-2
abundance: -
CDR3nt: TGTGCCAGCAGCTTTACTGAGAACTATGGCTACACCTTC
CDR3aa: CASSFTENYGYTF

d_gene: TRBD1
v_gene: TRBV29-1
j_gene: TRBJ2-1
abundance: -
CDR3nt: TGCAGCGTTGGGGACAGGGGAGACAATGAGCAGTTCTTC
CDR3aa: CSVGDRGDNEQFF

d_gene: TRBD2
v_gene: TRBV28
j_gene: TRBJ2-1
abundance: -
CDR3nt: TGTGCCAGCAGTTTATTATGGGGGACTAGCGGGAGCGTTGAGCAGTTCTTC
CDR3aa: CASSLLWGTSGSVEQFF

d_gene: TRBD1
v_gene: TRBV10-1
j_gene: TRBJ1-4
abundance: -
CDR3nt: TGCGCCAGCACCGTCCCGCAGGGGACAGCTAATGAAAAACTGTTTTTT
CDR3aa: CASTVPQGTANEKLFF

d_gene: -
v_gene: TRBV3-1/TRBV3-2
j_gene: TRBJ1-3
abundance: -
CDR3nt: TGTGCCAGCGAGGGTCAGGGGTCCGGAAACACCATATATTTT
CDR3aa: CASEGQGSGNTIYF

d_gene: TRBD2
v_gene: TRBV19
j_gene: TRBJ2-3
abundance: -
CDR3nt: TGTGCCAGTAGTGCCGGACTAGCGGGAGAGACAGATACGCAGTATTTT
CDR3aa: CASSAGLAGETDTQYF

d_gene: -
v_gene: TRBV6-2/TRBV6-3
j_gene: TRBJ2-7
abundance: -
CDR3nt: TGTGCCAGCAGTTACTTGGCGGCCTACGAGCAGTACTTC
CDR3aa: CASSYLAAYEQYF

d_gene: TRBD1
v_gene: TRBV2
j_gene: TRBJ1-5
abundance: -
CDR3nt: TGTGCCAGCAGTGTACAGGGGAATCAGCCCCAGCATTTT
CDR3aa: CASSVQGNQPQHF

d_gene: -
v_gene: TRBV7-2
j_gene: TRBJ1-5
abundance: once
CDR3nt: TGTGCCAGCAGCTTAGCTCGAGACAAAAATCAGCCCCAGCATTTT
CDR3aa: CASSLARDKNQPQHF

d_gene: -
v_gene: TRBV2
j_gene: TRBJ1-5
abundance: -
CDR3nt: TGTGCCAGCAGTGAAGGGGTAGGGGGTAGTCAGCCCCAGCATTTT
CDR3aa: CASSEGVGGSQPQHF

d_gene: -
v_gene: TRBV28
j_gene: TRBJ1-5
abundance: -
CDR3nt: TGTGCCAGCAGTTTAGATGCCCCAGGGCTATCGAATCAGCCCCAGCATTTT
CDR3aa: CASSLDAPGLSNQPQHF

d_gene: TRBD1
v_gene: TRBV11-2
j_gene: TRBJ1-6
abundance: few
CDR3nt: TGTGCCAGCAGCTTAGAAGGGACAGGGACTAATTCACCCCTCCACTTT
CDR3aa: CASSLEGTGTNSPLHF

d_gene: TRBD1
v_gene: TRBV6-7
j_gene: TRBJ2-7
abundance: -
CDR3nt: TGTGCCAGCAGTACCTCCGGGACAGGGGGCCTACCCTCCGTGATCGAGCAGTACTTC
CDR3aa: CASSTSGTGGLPSVIEQYF

d_gene: TRBD2
v_gene: TRBV18
j_gene: TRBJ2-3
abundance: -
CDR3nt: TGTGCCAGCTCACCACTCGGGGGGGCTGCGAACACAGATACGCAGTATTTT
CDR3aa: CASSPLGGAANTDTQYF

d_gene: -
v_gene: TRBV5-5
j_gene: TRBJ1-4
abundance: once
CDR3nt: TGTGCCAGCAGCCCGAGCTGGAGCCCGGGGGAAGAAAAACTGTTTTTT
CDR3aa: CASSPSWSPGEEKLFF

d_gene: TRBD1
v_gene: TRBV28
j_gene: TRBJ2-7
abundance: -
CDR3nt: TGTGCCAGCAGCCGGACGGACAGGGCAGAGCAGTACTTC
CDR3aa: CASSRTDRAEQYF

d_gene: -
v_gene: TRBV4-1
j_gene: TRBJ1-4
abundance: few
CDR3nt: TGCGCCAGCAGCCAATCTCTACCGGGCCCCAAGCGGGAAAAACTGTTTTTT
CDR3aa: CASSQSLPGPKREKLFF

d_gene: TRBD1
v_gene: TRBV19
j_gene: TRBJ2-1
abundance: -
CDR3nt: TGTGCCAGTAGGAGGGGACAGGTTTCTTACAATGAGCAGTTCTTC
CDR3aa: CASRRGQVSYNEQFF

d_gene: -
v_gene: TRBV3-1/TRBV3-2
j_gene: TRBJ1-2
abundance: -
CDR3nt: TGTGCCAGCAGCCAAGAGAGGGCCCACTATGGCTACACCTTC
CDR3aa: CASSQERAHYGYTF

d_gene: TRBD2
v_gene: TRBV4-2
j_gene: TRBJ2-7
abundance: -
CDR3nt: TGTGCCAGCAGCTCGGGACTAGCAGACTACGAGCAGTACTTC
CDR3aa: CASSSGLADYEQYF

d_gene: TRBD1
v_gene: TRBV7-2
j_gene: TRBJ2-2
abundance: -
CDR3nt: TGTGCCAGCAGCCCCAACAGGGGGCAAACCGGGGAGCTGTTTTTT
CDR3aa: CASSPNRGQTGELFF

d_gene: -
v_gene: TRBV5-1
j_gene: TRBJ2-1
abundance: -
CDR3nt: TGCGCCAGCAGTTTTATCGGGGACAATGAGCAGTTCTTC
CDR3aa: CASSFIGDNEQFF

d_gene: -
v_gene: TRBV27
j_gene: TRBJ1-6
abundance: -
CDR3nt: TGTGCCAGCAGTTTACAGAGGGATTCACCCCTCCACTTT
CDR3aa: CASSLQRDSPLHF

d_gene: -
v_gene: TRBV12-5
j_gene: TRBJ1-3
abundance: -
CDR3nt: TGTGCTAGTGGTTCCAGAACGGGGGCTGGAAACACCATATATTTT
CDR3aa: CASGSRTGAGNTIYF

d_gene: TRBD2
v_gene: TRBV30
j_gene: TRBJ2-5
abundance: -
CDR3nt: TGTGCCCAATCCCCCGGGGGGCAAGAGACCCAGTACTTC
CDR3aa: CAQSPGGQETQYF

d_gene: -
v_gene: TRBV7-3
j_gene: TRBJ2-7
abundance: -
CDR3nt: TGTGCCAGCAGCTTATATGGCGGGCCTTACGAGCAGTACTTC
CDR3aa: CASSLYGGPYEQYF

d_gene: TRBD1
v_gene: TRBV10-3
j_gene: TRBJ1-2
abundance: -
CDR3nt: TGTGCCATCAGTGAGGGACAGGGGGATTATGTAGGCTACACCTTC
CDR3aa: CAISEGQGDYVGYTF

d_gene: -
v_gene: TRBV6-6
j_gene: TRBJ2-3
abundance: -
CDR3nt: TGTGCCAGCAGTTACGAAGGCCTCACGGCGGCAGATACGCAGTATTTT
CDR3aa: CASSYEGLTAADTQYF

d_gene: -
v_gene: TRBV28
j_gene: TRBJ1-2
abundance: once
CDR3nt: TGTGCCAGCAGTTTCAGGGCCTACTATGGCTACACCTTC
CDR3aa: CASSFRAYYGYTF

d_gene: TRBD1
v_gene: TRBV7-9
j_gene: TRBJ1-2
abundance: -
CDR3nt: TGTGCCAGCAGCCACCGAATCGGACAGGGGATCTATGGCTACACCTTC
CDR3aa: CASSHRIGQGIYGYTF

d_gene: TRBD1
v_gene: TRBV4-1
j_gene: TRBJ2-2
abundance: -
CDR3nt: TGCGCCAGCAGCAAACCAGACAGGGGGAACACCGGGGAGCTGTTTTTT
CDR3aa: CASSKPDRGNTGELFF

d_gene: -
v_gene: TRBV5-1
j_gene: TRBJ2-3
abundance: -
CDR3nt: TGCGCCAGCAATACGGGGGGCACAGATACGCAGTATTTT
CDR3aa: CASNTGGTDTQYF

d_gene: TRBD2
v_gene: TRBV20-1
j_gene: TRBJ2-5
abundance: -
CDR3nt: TGCAGTGCTAGTGGGGGGGGTTCTAGCGGGAGGAGACAAGAGACCCAGTACTTC
CDR3aa: CSASGGGSSGRRQETQYF

d_gene: TRBD1
v_gene: TRBV7-6
j_gene: TRBJ1-3
abundance: once
CDR3nt: TGTGCCAGCAGCTTCCCCTTAGGGGGCAGTGGAAACACCATATATTTT
CDR3aa: CASSFPLGGSGNTIYF

d_gene: -
v_gene: TRBV30
j_gene: TRBJ1-6
abundance: -
CDR3nt: TGTGCCTGGAGTGTACGGTGGGGCACGACGAGCTCCTATAATTCACCCCTCCACTTT
CDR3aa: CAWSVRWGTTSSYNSPLHF

d_gene: TRBD1
v_gene: TRBV10-2
j_gene: TRBJ1-5
abundance: -
CDR3nt: TGCGCCAGCAGGGGACAGGGTCACAATCAGCCCCAGCATTTT
CDR3aa: CASRGQGHNQPQHF

d_gene: -
v_gene: TRBV24-1
j_gene: TRBJ2-3
abundance: -
CDR3nt: TGTGCCACCAGTGATTTGGGGGGGACAGAAATGGTGGGACACACAGATACGCAGTATTTT
CDR3aa: CATSDLGGTEMVGHTDTQYF

d_gene: -
v_gene: TRBV5-5
j_gene: TRBJ1-2
abundance: -
CDR3nt: TGTGCCAGCAGCTTGGTCCAGTTCTATGGCTACACCTTC
CDR3aa: CASSLVQFYGYTF

d_gene: -
v_gene: TRBV6-6
j_gene: TRBJ2-7
abundance: -
CDR3nt: TGTGCCAGCAGTTTTAGCCCGTTGAGGGAAACCTACGAGCAGTACTTC
CDR3aa: CASSFSPLRETYEQYF

d_gene: -
v_gene: TRBV11-2
j_gene: TRBJ1-1
abundance: -
CDR3nt: TGTGCCAGCAGCCCTACGGGCCGAGGGACTGAAGCTTTCTTT
CDR3aa: CASSPTGRGTEAFF

d_gene: TRBD1
v_gene: TRBV7-2
j_gene: TRBJ1-2
abundance: -
CDR3nt: TGTGCCAGCAGCCCTAGAACAGGGGGCGACTATGGCTACACCTTC
CDR3aa: CASSPRTGGDYGYTF

d_gene: -
v_gene: TRBV24-1
j_gene: TRBJ1-1
abundance: few
CDR3nt: TGTGCCACCAGTGATCCCCTCCGGGAGACGGAAGCTTTCTTT
CDR3aa: CATSDPLRETEAFF

d_gene: -
v_gene: TRBV4-2
j_gene: TRBJ2-2
abundance: -
CDR3nt: TGTGCCAGCAACCCTGACCCCGCGGGTACCGGGGAGCTGTTTTTT
CDR3aa: CASNPDPAGTGELFF

d_gene: -
v_gene: TRBV19
j_gene: TRBJ2-7
abundance: -
CDR3nt: TGTGCCAGTACCCCCCGAGACTCCTACGAGCAGTACTTC
CDR3aa: CASTPRDSYEQYF